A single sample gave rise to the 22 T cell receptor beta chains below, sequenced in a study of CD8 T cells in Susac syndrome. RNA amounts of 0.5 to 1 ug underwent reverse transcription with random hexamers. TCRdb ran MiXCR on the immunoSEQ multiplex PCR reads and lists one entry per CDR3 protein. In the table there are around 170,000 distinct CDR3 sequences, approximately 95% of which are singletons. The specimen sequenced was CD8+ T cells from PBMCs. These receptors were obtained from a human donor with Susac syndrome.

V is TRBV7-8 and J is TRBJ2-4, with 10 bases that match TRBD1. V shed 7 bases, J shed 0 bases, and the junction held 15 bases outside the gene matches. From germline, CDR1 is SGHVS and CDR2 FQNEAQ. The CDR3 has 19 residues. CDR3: CASTQAGQGYLLAKNIQYF. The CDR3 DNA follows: TGTGCCAGCACGCAGGCGGGACAGGGGTACCTCTTAGCCAAAAACATTCAGTACTTC.

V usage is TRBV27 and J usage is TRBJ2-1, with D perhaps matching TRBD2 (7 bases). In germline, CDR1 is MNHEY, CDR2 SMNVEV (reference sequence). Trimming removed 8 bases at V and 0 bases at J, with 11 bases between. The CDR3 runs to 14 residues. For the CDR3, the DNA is TGTGCCAGCGGAAGGGGGGGCTCCTACAATGAGCAGTTCTTC. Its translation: CASGRGGSYNEQFF.

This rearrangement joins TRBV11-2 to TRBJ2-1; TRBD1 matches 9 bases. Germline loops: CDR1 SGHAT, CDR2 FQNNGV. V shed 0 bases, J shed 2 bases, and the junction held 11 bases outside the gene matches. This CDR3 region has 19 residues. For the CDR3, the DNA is TGTGCCAGCAGCTTAGAGGGGAGTGGACAGGGGCCAGCCTACAATGAGCAGTTCTTC. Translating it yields CASSLEGSGQGPAYNEQFF.

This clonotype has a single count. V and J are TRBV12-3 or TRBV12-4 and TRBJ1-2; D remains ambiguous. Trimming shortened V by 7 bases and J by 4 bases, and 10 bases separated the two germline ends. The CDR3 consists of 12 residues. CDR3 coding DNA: TGTGCCAGCACCCCTAGCGGCTATGGCTACACCTTC. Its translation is CASTPSGYGYTF.

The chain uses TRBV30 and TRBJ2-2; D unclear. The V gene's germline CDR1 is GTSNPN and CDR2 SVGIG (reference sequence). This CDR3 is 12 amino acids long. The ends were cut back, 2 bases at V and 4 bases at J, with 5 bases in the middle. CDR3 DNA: TGTGCCTGGAGTCACAGCACCGGGGAGCTGTTTTTT. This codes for CAWSHSTGELFF.

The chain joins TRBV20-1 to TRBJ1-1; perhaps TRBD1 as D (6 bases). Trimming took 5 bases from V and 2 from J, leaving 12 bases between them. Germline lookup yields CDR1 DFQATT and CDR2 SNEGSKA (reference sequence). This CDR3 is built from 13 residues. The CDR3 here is CSALTGSNTEAFF. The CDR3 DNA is TGCAGTGCTCTGACAGGTTCTAACACTGAAGCTTTCTTT.

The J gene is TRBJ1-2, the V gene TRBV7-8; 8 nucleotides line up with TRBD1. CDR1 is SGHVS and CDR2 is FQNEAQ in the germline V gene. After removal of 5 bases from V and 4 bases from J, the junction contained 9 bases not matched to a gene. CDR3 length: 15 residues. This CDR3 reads CASSEYRGTSYGYTF. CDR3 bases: TGTGCCAGCAGCGAATACAGGGGGACAAGCTATGGCTACACCTTC.

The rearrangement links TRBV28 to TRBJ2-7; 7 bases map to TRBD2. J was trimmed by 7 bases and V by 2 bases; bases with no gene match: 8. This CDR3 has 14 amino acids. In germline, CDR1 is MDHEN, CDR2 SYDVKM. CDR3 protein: CASSLPSGRDEQYF. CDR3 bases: TGTGCCAGCAGTTTACCTAGCGGAAGGGATGAGCAGTACTTC.

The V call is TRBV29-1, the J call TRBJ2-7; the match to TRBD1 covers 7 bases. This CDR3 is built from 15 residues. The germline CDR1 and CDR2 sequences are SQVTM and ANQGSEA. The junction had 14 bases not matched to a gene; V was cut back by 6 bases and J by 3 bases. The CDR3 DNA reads TGCAGCGTAACCGGGACAGCCACCGGGGTCTACGAGCAGTACTTC. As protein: CSVTGTATGVYEQYF.

CDR3 in DNA: TGTGCCAGCACCGATAGCGGGGGGCTAGGAGATACGCAGTATTTT. This codes for CASTDSGGLGDTQYF. The rearrangement uses TRBV6-1 and TRBJ2-3; 10 nucleotides line up with TRBD2. The ends lost 7 bases at V and 5 bases at J; junction bases unmatched: 9. This CDR3 is built from 15 residues. From germline, CDR1 is MNHNS and CDR2 SASEGT.

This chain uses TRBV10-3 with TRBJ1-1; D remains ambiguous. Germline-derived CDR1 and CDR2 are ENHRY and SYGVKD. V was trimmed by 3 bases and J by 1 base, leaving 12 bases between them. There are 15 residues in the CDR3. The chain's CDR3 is CAISERDGENTEAFF. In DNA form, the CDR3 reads TGTGCCATCAGTGAACGGGATGGGGAGAACACTGAAGCTTTCTTT.

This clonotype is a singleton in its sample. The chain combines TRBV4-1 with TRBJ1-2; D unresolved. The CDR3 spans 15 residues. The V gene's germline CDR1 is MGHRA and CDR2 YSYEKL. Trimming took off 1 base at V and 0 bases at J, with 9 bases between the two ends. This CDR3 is CASSQVGSTNYGYTF. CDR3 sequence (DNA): TGCGCCAGCAGCCAAGTGGGTAGTACTAACTATGGCTACACCTTC.

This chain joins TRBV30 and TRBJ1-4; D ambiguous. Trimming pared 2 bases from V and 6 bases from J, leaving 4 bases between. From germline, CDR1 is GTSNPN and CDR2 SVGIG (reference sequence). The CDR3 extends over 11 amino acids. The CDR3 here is CAWSRDEKLFF. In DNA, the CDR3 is TGTGCCTGGAGTAGGGATGAAAAACTGTTTTTT. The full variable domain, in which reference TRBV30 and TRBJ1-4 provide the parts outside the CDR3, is SQTIHQWPATLVQPVGSPLSLECTVEGTSNPNLYWYRQAAGRGLQLLFYSVGIGQISSEVPQNLSASRPQDRQFILSSKKLLLSDSGFYLCAWSRDEKLFFGSGTQLSVL.

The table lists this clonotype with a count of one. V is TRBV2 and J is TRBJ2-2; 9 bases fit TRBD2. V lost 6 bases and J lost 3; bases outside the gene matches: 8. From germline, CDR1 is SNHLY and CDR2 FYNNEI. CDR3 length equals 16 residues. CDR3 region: CASSPLAGAYTGELFF. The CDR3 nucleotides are TGTGCCAGCAGCCCTTTAGCGGGGGCTTACACCGGGGAGCTGTTTTTT.

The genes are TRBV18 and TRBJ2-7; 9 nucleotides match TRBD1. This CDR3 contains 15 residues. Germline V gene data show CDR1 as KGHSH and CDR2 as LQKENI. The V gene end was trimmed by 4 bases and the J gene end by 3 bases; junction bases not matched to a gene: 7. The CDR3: CASSHPGQGIYEQYF. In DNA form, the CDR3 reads TGTGCCAGCTCACACCCGGGACAGGGAATCTACGAGCAGTACTTC.

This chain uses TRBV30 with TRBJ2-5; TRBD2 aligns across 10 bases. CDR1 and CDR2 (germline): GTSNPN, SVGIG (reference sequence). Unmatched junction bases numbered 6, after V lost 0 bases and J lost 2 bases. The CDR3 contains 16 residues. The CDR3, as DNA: TGTGCCTGGAGTGTATCTAGGACTAGCGGACAAGAGACCCAGTACTTC. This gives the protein CAWSVSRTSGQETQYF.

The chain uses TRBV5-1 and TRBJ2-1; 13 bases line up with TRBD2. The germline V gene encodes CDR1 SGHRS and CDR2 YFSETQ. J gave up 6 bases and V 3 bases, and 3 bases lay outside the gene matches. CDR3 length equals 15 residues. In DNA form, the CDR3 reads TGCGCCAGCAGCTGGACTAGCGGGGGATTCAATGAGCAGTTCTTC. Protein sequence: CASSWTSGGFNEQFF.

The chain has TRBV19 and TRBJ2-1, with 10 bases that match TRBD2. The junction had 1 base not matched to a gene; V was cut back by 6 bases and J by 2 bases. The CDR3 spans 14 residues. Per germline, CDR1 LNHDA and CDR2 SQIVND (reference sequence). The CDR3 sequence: CASSGLAAYNEQFF. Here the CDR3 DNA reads TGTGCCAGTAGCGGACTAGCGGCCTACAATGAGCAGTTCTTC.

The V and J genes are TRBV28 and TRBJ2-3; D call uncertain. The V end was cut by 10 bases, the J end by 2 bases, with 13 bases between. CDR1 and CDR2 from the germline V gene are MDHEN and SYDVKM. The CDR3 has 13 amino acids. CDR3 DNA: TGTGCCACCCTGTCTTCGGACACAGATACGCAGTATTTT. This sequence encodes CATLSSDTDTQYF.

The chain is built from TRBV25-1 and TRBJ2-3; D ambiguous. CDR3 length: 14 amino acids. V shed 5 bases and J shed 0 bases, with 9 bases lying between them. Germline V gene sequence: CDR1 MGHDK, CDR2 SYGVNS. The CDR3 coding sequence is TGTGCCAGCAGTCCAGCGCTTAGCACAGATACGCAGTATTTT. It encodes CASSPALSTDTQYF.

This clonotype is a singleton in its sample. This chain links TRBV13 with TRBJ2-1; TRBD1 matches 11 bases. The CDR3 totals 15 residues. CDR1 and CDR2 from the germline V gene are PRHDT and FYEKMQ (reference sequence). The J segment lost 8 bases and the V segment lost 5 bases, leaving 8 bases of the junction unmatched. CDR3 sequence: CASSLGTGGRDEQFF. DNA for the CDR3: TGTGCCAGCAGCCTCGGGACAGGGGGTAGGGATGAGCAGTTCTTC.

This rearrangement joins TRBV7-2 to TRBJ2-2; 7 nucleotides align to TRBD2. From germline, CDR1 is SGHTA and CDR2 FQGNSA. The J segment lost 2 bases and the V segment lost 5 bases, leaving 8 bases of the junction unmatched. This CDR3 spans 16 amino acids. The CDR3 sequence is CASSPTRTRNTGELFF. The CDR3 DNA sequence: TGTGCCAGCAGCCCAACACGGACTAGAAACACCGGGGAGCTGTTTTTT.